A selection of T cell receptor beta chains follows, all from one sample in a study of cytomegalovirus exposure and HLA in healthy donors. Clones were sequenced by immunoSEQ multiplex PCR, and TCRdb holds only the in-frame ones, with some missing. The profile shows 100,000 to 150,000 clones, roughly 84% of them singletons. The sequenced material came from PBMCs. The receptors were gathered from a man aged 45-65 years in good health and CMV-seronegative. The CDR3 runs from the conserved cysteine through the conserved F or W. Fields, in order: CDR3 protein, CDR3 DNA, D gene, clone size, V gene, J gene. A D gene is named only where the DNA matches it firmly. Where a row states a size, it is once, few, many or the class of an expanded clone; other rows omit it.

CDR3aa: CASSPRQGLAEQYF
CDR3nt: TGTGCCAGCAGCCCCCGACAGGGGTTAGCCGAGCAGTACTTC
d_gene: TRBD1
abundance: once
v_gene: TRBV9
j_gene: TRBJ2-7

CDR3aa: CASSIEEIAGPSNQPQHF
CDR3nt: TGTGCCAGTAGTATAGAGGAGATCGCGGGCCCAAGCAATCAGCCCCAGCATTTT
d_gene: .
abundance: .
v_gene: TRBV19
j_gene: TRBJ1-5

CDR3aa: CASSLGYRRTSQETQYF
CDR3nt: TGTGCCAGCAGCTTAGGGTACAGGCGGACTAGCCAAGAGACCCAGTACTTC
d_gene: TRBD2
abundance: .
v_gene: TRBV7-2
j_gene: TRBJ2-5

CDR3aa: CASSTGTANTEAFF
CDR3nt: TGTGCCAGCAGCACCGGGACAGCAAACACTGAAGCTTTCTTT
d_gene: TRBD1
abundance: .
v_gene: TRBV5-4
j_gene: TRBJ1-1

CDR3aa: CASSLVGRAGELFF
CDR3nt: TGTGCCAGCAGCTTAGTAGGCCGGGCCGGGGAGCTGTTTTTT
d_gene: .
abundance: .
v_gene: TRBV7-2
j_gene: TRBJ2-2

CDR3aa: CASSLGGLDGYTF
CDR3nt: TGTGCCAGCAGCTTGGGAGGGCTGGATGGCTACACCTTC
d_gene: .
abundance: .
v_gene: TRBV5-4
j_gene: TRBJ1-2

CDR3aa: CASSELGGIGFQYF
CDR3nt: TGTGCCAGCAGTGAATTGGGGGGGATCGGGTTTCAGTACTTC
d_gene: TRBD2
abundance: .
v_gene: TRBV6-1
j_gene: TRBJ2-4

CDR3aa: CSASAGSEQYF
CDR3nt: TGCAGCGCTTCGGCGGGTAGCGAGCAGTACTTC
d_gene: .
abundance: once
v_gene: TRBV29-1
j_gene: TRBJ2-7

CDR3aa: CASSLVGDSASSYNEQFF
CDR3nt: TGTGCCAGCAGCTTAGTGGGGGACAGCGCCAGCTCCTACAATGAGCAGTTCTTC
d_gene: TRBD1
abundance: .
v_gene: TRBV7-8
j_gene: TRBJ2-1

CDR3aa: CASSQTTGKGYEQYF
CDR3nt: TGCGCCAGCAGCCAAACCACAGGGAAAGGGTACGAGCAGTACTTC
d_gene: .
abundance: .
v_gene: TRBV4-1
j_gene: TRBJ2-7

CDR3aa: CASSFDRYYEQYF
CDR3nt: TGTGCCAGCAGCTTTGACAGGTACTACGAGCAGTACTTC
d_gene: .
abundance: .
v_gene: TRBV5-4
j_gene: TRBJ2-7

CDR3aa: CASSEGQGNEKLFF
CDR3nt: TGCGCCAGCAGCGAGGGACAGGGAAATGAAAAACTGTTTTTT
d_gene: TRBD1
abundance: .
v_gene: TRBV5-1
j_gene: TRBJ1-4

CDR3aa: CASSGTGRNYGYTF
CDR3nt: TGTGCCAGCAGTGGGACAGGGAGGAACTATGGCTACACCTTC
d_gene: TRBD1
abundance: .
v_gene: TRBV2
j_gene: TRBJ1-2

CDR3aa: CASSSSGVYGYTF
CDR3nt: TGTGCCAGCAGCAGCTCAGGCGTCTATGGCTACACCTTC
d_gene: .
abundance: .
v_gene: TRBV5-8
j_gene: TRBJ1-2

CDR3aa: CASSEYYEAEAFF
CDR3nt: TGCGCCAGCAGTGAGTACTACGAGGCTGAAGCTTTCTTT
d_gene: .
abundance: .
v_gene: TRBV10-1
j_gene: TRBJ1-1

CDR3aa: CASTIPGSSYEQYF
CDR3nt: TGTGCCAGCACCATCCCAGGCAGTTCCTACGAGCAGTACTTC
d_gene: .
abundance: .
v_gene: TRBV9
j_gene: TRBJ2-7

CDR3aa: CATSRGTSDGSPLHF
CDR3nt: TGTGCCACCAGCAGAGGGACATCGGACGGTTCACCCCTCCACTTT
d_gene: .
abundance: .
v_gene: TRBV15
j_gene: TRBJ1-6

CDR3aa: CAWSGVTQYF
CDR3nt: TGTGCCTGGTCAGGGGTGACCCAGTACTTC
d_gene: .
abundance: .
v_gene: TRBV30
j_gene: TRBJ2-5

CDR3aa: CASSPQDLLSYNEQFF
CDR3nt: TGTGCCAGCTCACCACAGGACTTACTCTCCTACAATGAGCAGTTCTTC
d_gene: .
abundance: .
v_gene: TRBV18
j_gene: TRBJ2-1

CDR3aa: CASSPNAANEKLFF
CDR3nt: TGTGCCAGCTCACCAAATGCGGCTAATGAAAAACTGTTTTTT
d_gene: .
abundance: .
v_gene: TRBV18
j_gene: TRBJ1-4

CDR3aa: CAWSAGTVTEAFF
CDR3nt: TGTGCCTGGAGTGCCGGGACAGTCACTGAAGCTTTCTTT
d_gene: TRBD1
abundance: .
v_gene: TRBV30
j_gene: TRBJ1-1

CDR3aa: CASGGRPFQYLYEQYF
CDR3nt: TGTGCCAGCGGGGGGAGGCCGTTTCAGTATCTCTACGAGCAGTACTTC
d_gene: .
abundance: .
v_gene: TRBV2
j_gene: TRBJ2-7

CDR3aa: CASSYLRGKLFF
CDR3nt: TGTGCCAGCAGTTACCTCCGGGGAAAACTGTTTTTT
d_gene: .
abundance: .
v_gene: TRBV6-5
j_gene: TRBJ1-4

CDR3aa: CASSYGTGRYPYGYTF
CDR3nt: TGTGCCAGCAGTTACGGGACAGGGCGATACCCCTATGGCTACACCTTC
d_gene: TRBD1
abundance: .
v_gene: TRBV6-5
j_gene: TRBJ1-2